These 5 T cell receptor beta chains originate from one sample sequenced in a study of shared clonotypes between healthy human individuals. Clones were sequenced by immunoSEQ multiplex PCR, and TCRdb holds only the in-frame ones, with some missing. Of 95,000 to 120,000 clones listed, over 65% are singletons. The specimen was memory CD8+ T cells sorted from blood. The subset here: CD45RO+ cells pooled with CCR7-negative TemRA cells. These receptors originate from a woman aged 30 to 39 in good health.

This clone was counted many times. The DNA of the CDR3 is TGTGCCAGCAGCCGCGAAGTCCCCGCGTCCTACAATGAGCAGTTCTTC. Translated, it gives CASSREVPASYNEQFF. The chain is built from TRBV7-8 and TRBJ2-1; D not resolved. The CDR3 is 16 amino acids. CDR1 and CDR2 (germline): SGHVS, FQNEAQ. V lost 5 bases to trimming and J lost 1 base, with 15 bases between them.

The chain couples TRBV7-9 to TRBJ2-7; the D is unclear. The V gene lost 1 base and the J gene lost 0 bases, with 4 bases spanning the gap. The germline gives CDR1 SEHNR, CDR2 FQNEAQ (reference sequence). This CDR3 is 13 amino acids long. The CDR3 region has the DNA TGTGCCAGCAGCTTAGATCCCTCCTACGAGCAGTACTTC. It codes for CASSLDPSYEQYF. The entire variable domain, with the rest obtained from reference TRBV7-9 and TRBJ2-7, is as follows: DTGVSQNPRHKITKRGQNVTFRCDPISEHNRLYWYRQTLGQGPEFLTYFQNEAQLEKSRLLSDRFSAERPKGSFSTLEIQRTEQGDSAMYLCASSLDPSYEQYFGPGTRLTVT.

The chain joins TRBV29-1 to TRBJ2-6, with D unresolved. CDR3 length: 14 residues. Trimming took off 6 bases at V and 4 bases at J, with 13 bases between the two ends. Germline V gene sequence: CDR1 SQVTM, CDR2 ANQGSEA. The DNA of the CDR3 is TGCAGCGTAATTACAAGTAACGGGGCCAACGTCCTGACTTTC. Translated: CSVITSNGANVLTF.

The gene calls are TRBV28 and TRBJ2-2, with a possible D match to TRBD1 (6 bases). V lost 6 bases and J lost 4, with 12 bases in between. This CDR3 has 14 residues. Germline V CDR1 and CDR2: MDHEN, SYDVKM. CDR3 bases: TGTGCCAGCAGGGGGACATTGGGCACCGGGGAGCTGTTTTTT. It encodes CASRGTLGTGELFF.

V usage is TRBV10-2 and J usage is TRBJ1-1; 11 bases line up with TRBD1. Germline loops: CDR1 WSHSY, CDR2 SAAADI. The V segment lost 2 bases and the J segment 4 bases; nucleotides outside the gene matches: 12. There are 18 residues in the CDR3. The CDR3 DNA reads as TGCGCCAGCAGTGAGCTCAAGCTTCGGACAGGGGGCCGCACTGAAGCTTTCTTT. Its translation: CASSELKLRTGGRTEAFF.